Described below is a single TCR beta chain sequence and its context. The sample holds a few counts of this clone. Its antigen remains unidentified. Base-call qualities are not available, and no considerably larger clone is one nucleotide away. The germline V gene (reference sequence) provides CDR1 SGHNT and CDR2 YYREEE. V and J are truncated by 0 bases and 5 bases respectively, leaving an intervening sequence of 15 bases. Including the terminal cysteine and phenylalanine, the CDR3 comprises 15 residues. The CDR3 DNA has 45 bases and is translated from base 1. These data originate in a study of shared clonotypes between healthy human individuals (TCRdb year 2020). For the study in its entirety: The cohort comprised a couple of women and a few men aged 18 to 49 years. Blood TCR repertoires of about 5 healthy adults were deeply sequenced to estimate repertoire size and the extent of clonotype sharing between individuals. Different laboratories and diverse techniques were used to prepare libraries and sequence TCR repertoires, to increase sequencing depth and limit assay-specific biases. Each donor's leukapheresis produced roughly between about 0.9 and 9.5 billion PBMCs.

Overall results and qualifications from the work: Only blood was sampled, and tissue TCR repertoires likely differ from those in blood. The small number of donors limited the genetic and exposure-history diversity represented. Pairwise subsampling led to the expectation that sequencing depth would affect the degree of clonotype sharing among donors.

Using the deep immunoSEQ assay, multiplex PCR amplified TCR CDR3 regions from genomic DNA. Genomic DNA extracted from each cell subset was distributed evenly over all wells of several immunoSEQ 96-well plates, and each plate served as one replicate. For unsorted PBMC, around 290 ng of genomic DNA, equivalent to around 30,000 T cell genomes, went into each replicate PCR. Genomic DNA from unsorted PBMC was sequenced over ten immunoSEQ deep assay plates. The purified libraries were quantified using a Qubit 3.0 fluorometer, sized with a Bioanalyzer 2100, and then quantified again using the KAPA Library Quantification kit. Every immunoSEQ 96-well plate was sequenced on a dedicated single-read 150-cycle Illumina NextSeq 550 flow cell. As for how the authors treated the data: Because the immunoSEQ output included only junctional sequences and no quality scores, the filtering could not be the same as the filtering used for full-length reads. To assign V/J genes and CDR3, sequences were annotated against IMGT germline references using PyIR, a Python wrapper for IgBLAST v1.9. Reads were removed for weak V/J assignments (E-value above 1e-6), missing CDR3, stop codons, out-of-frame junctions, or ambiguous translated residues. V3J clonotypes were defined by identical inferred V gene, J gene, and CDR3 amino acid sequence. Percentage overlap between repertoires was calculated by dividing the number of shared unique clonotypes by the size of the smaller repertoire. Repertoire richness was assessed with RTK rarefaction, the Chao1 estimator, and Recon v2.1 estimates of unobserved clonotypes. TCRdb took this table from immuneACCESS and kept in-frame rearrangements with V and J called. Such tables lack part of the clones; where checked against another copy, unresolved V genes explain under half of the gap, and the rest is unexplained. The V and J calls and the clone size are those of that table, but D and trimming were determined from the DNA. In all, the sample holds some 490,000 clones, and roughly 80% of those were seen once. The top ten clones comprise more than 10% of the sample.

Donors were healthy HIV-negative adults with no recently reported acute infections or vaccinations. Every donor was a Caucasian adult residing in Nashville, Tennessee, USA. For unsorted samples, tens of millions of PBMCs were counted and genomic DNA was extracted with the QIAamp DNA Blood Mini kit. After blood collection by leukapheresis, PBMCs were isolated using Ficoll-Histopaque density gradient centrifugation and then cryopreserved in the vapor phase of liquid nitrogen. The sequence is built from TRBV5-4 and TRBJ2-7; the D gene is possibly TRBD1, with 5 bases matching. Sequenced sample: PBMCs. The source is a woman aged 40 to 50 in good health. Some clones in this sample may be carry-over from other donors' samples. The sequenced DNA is TGTGCCAGCAGCTTGGGGGGTCAGGGTCGGAACGAGCAGTACTTC. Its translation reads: CASSLGGQGRNEQYF.